Presented here are 5 T cell receptor beta chains from one specimen sequenced in a study of T cell repertoires in cytomegalovirus infection. TCRdb reprocessed the reads via MiXCR and lists one record per CDR3 protein. The sample has about 71,000 distinct CDR3 sequences; 20% to 25% are singletons. Their specific antigens are unknown. Sequenced material: CD8+ T cells from cultured PBMCs, taken from culture after CMV antigen stimulation. All receptors derive from a human donor in good health (CMV status not recorded). Some clones in this sample may be carry-over from other donors' samples.

This clonotype has just a few counts. V is TRBV7-8 and J is TRBJ1-6; no firm D call. V shed 1 base and J shed 6 bases, with 7 bases lying between them. CDR1 is SGHVS and CDR2 is FQNEAQ in the germline V gene. The CDR3 covers 14 residues. This chain's CDR3 is CASSLGLSNSPLHF. The CDR3 DNA reads TGTGCCAGCAGCTTAGGTCTCAGTAATTCACCCCTCCACTTT.

In this sample, this clonotype turned up a few times. The chain employs TRBV7-8 and TRBJ1-2, with TRBD1 matching over 10 bases. The J segment lost 9 bases and the V segment lost 3 bases, leaving 13 bases of the junction unmatched. The CDR3 sequence is 16 residues long. Germline-derived CDR1 and CDR2 are SGHVS and FQNEAQ. The CDR3 region has the DNA TGTGCCAGCAGCTTTCTATTGGACAGGGGGTATCGTAGCTACACCTTC. Its translation is CASSFLLDRGYRSYTF. The full variable domain, in which reference TRBV7-8 and TRBJ1-2 provide the parts outside the CDR3, is GAGVSQSPRYKVAKRGQDVALRCDPISGHVSLFWYQQALGQGPEFLTYFQNEAQLDKSGLPSDRFFAERPEGSVSTLKIQRTQQEDSAVYLCASSFLLDRGYRSYTFGSGTRLTVV.

The chain employs TRBV27 and TRBJ1-1; TRBD1 is a possible D gene (6 bases). CDR3 size: 13 residues. The V end lost 3 bases, the J end lost 3 bases, and 8 bases lay between the germline ends. Germline V CDR1 and CDR2: MNHEY, SMNVEV (reference sequence). The CDR3 region is CASSFYRDTEAFF. The DNA for the CDR3 is TGTGCCAGCAGTTTTTACAGGGACACTGAAGCTTTCTTT.

V gene TRBV7-9 combines with J gene TRBJ1-4; D call uncertain. Looked up from germline, CDR1 is SEHNR and CDR2 is FQNEAQ (reference sequence). Trimming cost V 5 bases and J 0 bases, with 16 bases left between them. The CDR3 extends over 17 amino acids. The CDR3 is CASSTRTANPTNEKLFF. Here the CDR3 DNA reads TGTGCCAGCAGCACCCGGACGGCTAACCCAACTAATGAAAAACTGTTTTTT.

CDR3 in amino acids: CASSHQGDGYTF. The CDR3 DNA reads TGTGCCAGCAGCCATCAGGGTGATGGCTACACCTTC. This chain connects TRBV7-9 to TRBJ1-2; tentative D call: TRBD1 (5 bases). Germline-derived CDR1 and CDR2 are SEHNR and FQNEAQ (reference sequence). The CDR3 consists of 12 residues. V shed 5 bases and J shed 6 bases, with 10 bases lying between them.